These 8 T cell receptor beta chains originate from one sample sequenced in a study of vaccination effects on CD4 cells after COVID-19. With about ten days of culture completed, CD4+ T cells were isolated. From March to December 2020, the person had a SARS-CoV-2 infection that was confirmed by PCR. Two doses of BNT162b2 or mRNA-1273 vaccine were administered to participants. The method was immunoSEQ multiplex PCR; TCRdb's version includes in-frame clones alone and lacks a portion of them. The table lists 30,000 to 40,000 clones, roughly four fifths of them singletons. Their target antigens are unknown. The source was CD4+ T cells from PBMCs cultured without peptide, collected after COVID-19 vaccination. The receptors stem from a human donor who had a prior SARS-CoV-2 infection.

This clone was counted a few times. V gene TRBV3-1 (or the pseudogene TRBV3-2) combines with J gene TRBJ1-1; 7 positions agree with TRBD1. The V and J ends lost 4 bases and 7 bases, in that order; junction bases with no gene match: 9. The germline CDR1 and CDR2 sequences are LGHDT and YNNKEL (reference sequence). This CDR3 comprises 14 residues. This CDR3 reads CASSRTLGDSEAFF. In nucleotides, the CDR3 is TGTGCCAGCAGCCGTACCCTCGGGGACAGTGAAGCTTTCTTT.

The chain links TRBV6-6 to TRBJ2-1; 7 bases agree with TRBD1. V was pared by 5 bases and J by 2 bases, with 9 bases of the junction left unmatched. The CDR3 spans 16 residues. The germline V gene encodes CDR1 MNHNY and CDR2 SVGAGI (reference sequence). The CDR3 DNA reads as TGTGCCAGCAGTCGAAGCCCGACAGGGACCTACAATGAGCAGTTCTTC. Translating it yields CASSRSPTGTYNEQFF.

The CDR3 protein is CASRDRLVGHNEQFF. CDR3 nucleotides: TGCGCCAGCAGAGACCGACTAGTAGGCCACAATGAGCAGTTCTTC. The V call is TRBV5-1, the J call TRBJ2-1; perhaps TRBD2 as D (6 bases). This CDR3 has 15 amino acids. V was trimmed by 5 bases and J by 5 bases, leaving 17 bases between them. Per germline, CDR1 SGHRS and CDR2 YFSETQ. The full variable domain, with the rest looked up from reference TRBV5-1 and TRBJ2-1, is KAGVTQTPRYLIKTRGQQVTLSCSPISGHRSVSWYQQTPGQGLQFLFEYFSETQRNKGNFPGRFSGRQFSNSRSEMNVSTLELGDSALYLCASRDRLVGHNEQFFGPGTRLTVL.

The chain recombines TRBV19 with TRBJ2-3, with TRBD1 matching 9 bases. This CDR3 spans 15 amino acids. Germline values: CDR1 LNHDA, CDR2 SQIVND (reference sequence). With V trimmed by 10 bases and J by 5 bases, 13 bases remained unmatched. Here the CDR3 reads CATRAHRGLVDTQYF. CDR3 bases: TGTGCCACTCGCGCGCACAGGGGGCTGGTAGATACGCAGTATTTT.

This clone was seen once. The J gene is TRBJ2-3, the V gene TRBV14; the D gene is possibly TRBD1 (5 bases). V gave up 1 base and J gave up 7 bases, with 30 bases separating them. This CDR3 has 20 amino acids. Germline loops: CDR1 SGHDN, CDR2 FVKESK. This chain's CDR3 is CASSQGPKSQGRVGWNTQYF. As DNA, the CDR3 is TGTGCCAGCAGCCAAGGCCCCAAGAGTCAGGGAAGGGTTGGTTGGAATACGCAGTATTTT.

Only a few counts were recorded for this clone. This chain joins TRBV6-2 or TRBV6-3 and TRBJ1-2; the D is unclear. V lost 1 base, J lost 10 bases, and 13 bases lay in between. The CDR3 is made up of 13 amino acids. The germline V gene has CDR1 MNHEY and CDR2 SVGEGT. CDR3 amino acids: CASSYFAAAFYTF. CDR3 DNA: TGTGCCAGCAGTTACTTCGCGGCAGCCTTCTACACCTTC.

This rearrangement joins TRBV14 to TRBJ1-4, with D possibly TRBD1 on 5 matching bases. CDR1 is SGHDN, CDR2 FVKESK, per germline. Trimming stripped 0 bases from V and 10 bases from J, with 9 bases between. The CDR3 extends over 13 amino acids. CDR3 residues: CASSQEDMTKLFF. The CDR3 region has the DNA TGTGCCAGCAGCCAAGAGGACATGACAAAACTGTTTTTT.

The V call is TRBV7-9, the J call TRBJ1-4; D ambiguous. There are 11 residues in the CDR3. The germline V and J ends were trimmed by 11 bases and 6 bases, with 10 bases remaining between them. Germline assignment: CDR1 SEHNR and CDR2 FQNEAQ (reference sequence). CDR3 sequence (DNA): TGTGCCTCGGGAAGGGATGAAAAACTGTTTTTT. Translating it yields CASGRDEKLFF. The complete variable domain, with remaining parts taken from reference TRBV7-9 and TRBJ1-4, reads DTGVSQNPRHKITKRGQNVTFRCDPISEHNRLYWYRQTLGQGPEFLTYFQNEAQLEKSRLLSDRFSAERPKGSFSTLEIQRTEQGDSAMYLCASGRDEKLFFGSGTQLSVL.